This is a list of T cell receptor beta chains from one sample in a study of T cell responses to AZD1222 COVID-19 vaccine. The protocol was immunoSEQ multiplex PCR, while the TCRdb copy is restricted to in-frame clones and leaves out a portion. The data show over 100,000 clones, approximately 90% seen once. Source: peripheral blood, taken 28 days after the second AZD1222 dose. These TCRs come from an adult who received the AZD1222 COVID-19 vaccine. CDR3s include the opening cysteine and the closing phenylalanine or tryptophan. Each record gives: J gene, V gene, D gene, clone size, CDR3 protein, CDR3 DNA. A D gene is named only where the DNA matches it firmly. Some rows have no size entry. The others give once, few or many, or a class for an expanded clone.

TRBJ2-1	TRBV9	NA	NA	CASSAYQRSYNEQFF	TGTGCCAGCAGCGCGTACCAGCGCTCCTACAATGAGCAGTTCTTC
TRBJ1-2	TRBV14	NA	NA	CASSPGQYGYTF	TGTGCCAGCAGCCCCGGACAGTATGGCTACACCTTC
TRBJ2-3	TRBV7-2	TRBD2	NA	CASVLAGGIDTQYF	TGTGCCAGCGTGCTCGCGGGAGGGATTGATACGCAGTATTTT
TRBJ2-3	TRBV7-6	TRBD2	NA	CASSPSPGLAGGTDTQYF	TGTGCCAGCAGCCCCTCCCCCGGACTAGCGGGAGGCACAGATACGCAGTATTTT
TRBJ2-2	TRBV6-5	NA	NA	CASIKGSTGELFF	TGTGCCAGCATAAAAGGCAGTACCGGGGAGCTGTTTTTT
TRBJ2-2	TRBV28	TRBD1	NA	CASVTGGTNTGELFF	TGTGCCAGCGTGACAGGGGGGACGAACACCGGGGAGCTGTTTTTT
TRBJ1-5	TRBV27	TRBD1	NA	CASSLLGTGRPQHF	TGTGCCAGCAGTCTGTTGGGGACAGGAAGGCCCCAGCATTTT
TRBJ1-4	TRBV5-5	NA	NA	CASSGGLNEKLFF	TGTGCCAGCAGCGGGGGACTGAATGAAAAACTGTTTTTT
TRBJ1-2	TRBV30	NA	NA	CAWNLARVNYGYTF	TGTGCCTGGAACCTCGCGAGGGTTAACTATGGCTACACCTTC
TRBJ2-6	TRBV11-2	NA	NA	CASSPESSNVLTF	TGTGCCAGCAGCCCAGAATCTAGCAACGTCCTGACTTTC
TRBJ1-1	TRBV28	NA	NA	CASLQVHTEAFF	TGTGCCAGCCTTCAGGTTCACACTGAAGCTTTCTTT
TRBJ1-2	TRBV2	NA	NA	CASSEQGYQSLKHGYTF	TGTGCCAGCAGTGAACAGGGGTATCAATCGTTAAAGCATGGCTACACCTTC
TRBJ1-5	TRBV15	NA	NA	CATSRVRGLNQPQHF	TGTGCCACCAGCAGAGTAAGGGGCCTGAATCAGCCCCAGCATTTT
TRBJ2-7	TRBV27	NA	NA	CASSNLQGNSQEQYF	TGTGCCAGCAGTAACTTACAGGGAAATTCACAAGAGCAGTACTTC
TRBJ1-4	TRBV19	NA	NA	CASSIDDEKLFF	TGTGCCAGTAGTATTGATGATGAAAAACTGTTTTTT
TRBJ2-3	TRBV7-2	NA	few	CASSLLGPTDTQYF	TGTGCCAGCAGCTTACTCGGCCCCACAGATACGCAGTATTTT
TRBJ1-2	TRBV14	TRBD1	NA	CASSETGTGALANLGYTF	TGTGCCAGCAGCGAGACCGGGACAGGGGCCCTGGCTAACCTGGGCTACACCTTC
TRBJ2-5	TRBV29-1	NA	NA	CSVGQRPRETQYF	TGCAGCGTTGGACAGCGTCCTAGAGAGACCCAGTACTTC
TRBJ2-1	TRBV18	TRBD1	NA	CASSISGQGANEQFF	TGTGCCAGCTCAATTTCAGGACAGGGGGCCAATGAGCAGTTCTTC
TRBJ2-7	TRBV2	NA	NA	CASSVAGVPYEQYF	TGTGCCAGCAGTGTCGCCGGAGTCCCTTACGAGCAGTACTTC
TRBJ2-1	TRBV11-3	NA	NA	CASSLTSTSSYNEQFF	TGTGCCAGCAGCTTAACTAGCACGAGCTCCTACAATGAGCAGTTCTTC
TRBJ1-3	TRBV3-1/TRBV3-2	NA	NA	CASQQNAGNTIYF	TGTGCCAGCCAGCAGAATGCCGGAAACACCATATATTTT
TRBJ2-3	TRBV7-2	TRBD2	NA	CASSPEVAGGADTQYF	TGTGCCAGCAGCCCCGAGGTAGCGGGAGGAGCAGATACGCAGTATTTT
TRBJ1-4	TRBV7-3	TRBD1	NA	CASSLKRTGQDEKLFF	TGTGCCAGCAGTCTAAAACGGACAGGTCAGGATGAAAAACTGTTTTTT
TRBJ2-2	TRBV2	TRBD1	NA	CARRGPGELFF	TGTGCCAGGAGGGGGCCCGGGGAGCTGTTTTTT
TRBJ1-1	TRBV5-1	NA	NA	CASSVQGGNTEAFF	TGCGCCAGCAGCGTTCAGGGCGGGAACACTGAAGCTTTCTTT
TRBJ2-7	TRBV5-1	TRBD2	NA	CASSLVGAGTHEQYF	TGCGCCAGCAGCTTGGTGGGAGCGGGAACTCACGAGCAGTACTTC
TRBJ2-7	TRBV21-1	NA	NA	CASARRGPSSYEQYF	TGTGCCAGCGCTAGACGCGGGCCGAGCTCCTACGAGCAGTACTTC
TRBJ1-1	TRBV29-1	NA	NA	CSVDPGEGTEAFF	TGCAGCGTTGACCCAGGAGAAGGGACTGAAGCTTTCTTT
TRBJ2-2	TRBV6-5	NA	NA	CASGAVNTGELFF	TGTGCCAGCGGAGCAGTGAACACCGGGGAGCTGTTTTTT
TRBJ2-2	TRBV18	NA	NA	CASSHPRFREYGGELFF	TGTGCCAGCTCACACCCCCGTTTCAGGGAGTACGGCGGGGAGCTGTTTTTT
TRBJ2-1	TRBV11-2	NA	NA	CASSLDRPLNEQFF	TGTGCCAGCAGCTTAGATCGGCCACTGAATGAGCAGTTCTTC
TRBJ1-1	TRBV28	NA	NA	CASSFVGLDTEAFF	TGTGCCAGCAGTTTTGTAGGGTTAGATACTGAAGCTTTCTTT
TRBJ1-4	TRBV28	NA	once	CASRLMVARGMGTLREKLFF	TGTGCCAGCAGACTTATGGTTGCCCGCGGGATGGGTACACTCCGAGAAAAACTGTTTTTT
TRBJ1-1	TRBV18	NA	NA	CASSPLVQPMNTEAFF	TGTGCCAGCTCACCACTGGTACAGCCCATGAACACTGAAGCTTTCTTT
TRBJ1-2	TRBV27	NA	NA	CASSPNLGAIVYGYTF	TGTGCCAGCAGTCCGAACCTTGGGGCGATCGTCTATGGCTACACCTTC
TRBJ1-2	TRBV5-6	TRBD1	NA	CASSRDRATYGYTF	TGTGCCAGCAGCCGGGACAGGGCCACATATGGCTACACCTTC
TRBJ2-1	TRBV3-1/TRBV3-2	TRBD2	NA	CASSRAGTSGNEQFF	TGTGCCAGCAGCCGGGCCGGGACTAGCGGCAATGAGCAGTTCTTC
TRBJ2-1	TRBV5-4	TRBD2	NA	CASRSSGRNEQFF	TGTGCCAGCAGGTCTAGCGGGAGGAATGAGCAGTTCTTC
TRBJ2-1	TRBV10-3	TRBD2	NA	CAISEVGTSGEEQFF	TGTGCCATCAGTGAGGTTGGGACTAGCGGGGAGGAGCAGTTCTTC
TRBJ2-3	TRBV2	NA	NA	CASSERDGLTDTQYF	TGTGCCAGCAGTGAAAGGGACGGACTCACAGATACGCAGTATTTT